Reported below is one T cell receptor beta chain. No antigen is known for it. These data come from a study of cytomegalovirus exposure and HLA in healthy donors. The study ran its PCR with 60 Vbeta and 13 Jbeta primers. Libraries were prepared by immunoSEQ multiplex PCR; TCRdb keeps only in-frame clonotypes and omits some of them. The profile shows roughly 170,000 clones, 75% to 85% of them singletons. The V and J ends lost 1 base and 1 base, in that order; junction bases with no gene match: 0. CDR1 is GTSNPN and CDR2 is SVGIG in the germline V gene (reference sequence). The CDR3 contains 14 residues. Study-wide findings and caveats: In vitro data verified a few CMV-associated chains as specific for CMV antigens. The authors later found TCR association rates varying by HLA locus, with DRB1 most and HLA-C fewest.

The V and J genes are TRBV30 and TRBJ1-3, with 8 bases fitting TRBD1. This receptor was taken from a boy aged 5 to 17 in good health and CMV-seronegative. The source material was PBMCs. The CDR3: CAWSGTGSGNTIYF. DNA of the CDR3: TGTGCCTGGAGTGGGACAGGGTCTGGAAACACCATATATTTT.